The clone carrying this T cell receptor beta chain was observed at least ten times. The antigen is not known. The CDR3 runs 15 residues. Germline V gene data show CDR1 as LGHNA and CDR2 as YSLEER. Between the trimmed V and J ends, which lost 4 bases and 4 bases, there was a span of 13 bases. These data come from a study of molecular identifiers for immune sequencing clone quantification. Study-wide points: Clones exceeding 20 RNA copies carried over 98% of effector molecules but under 1% of naive-cell molecules. Detecting spiked Jurkat TCR RNA from one cell among roughly 900,000 naive cells was reportedly possible.

Naive CD8 T cells were picked out by sorting for CD8+CD4-CCR7+CD45RA+. The use of previously described methods and listed TCR primers produced the bulk TCR libraries. TCRdb independently ran MiXCR on the PCR reads; one entry per CDR3 protein. Of 400,000 to 600,000 distinct CDR3 sequences in the sample, roughly 26% are singletons; the top ten hold approximately 0.8%. The receptor's source is a human donor in good health. Some libraries in this study had Jurkat cell RNA spiked in. The chain has TRBV4-3 and TRBJ2-2; D could derive from TRBD1 or TRBD2 (5 bases each). Source material: naive CD8+ T cells from blood, with Jurkat cell RNA spiked in. The subset here: FACS-sorted CD8+CD4-CCR7+CD45RA+ naive T cells. CDR3 region: CASSPGRRTTGELFF. The CDR3 region has the DNA TGCGCCAGCAGCCCGGGACGGCGAACCACCGGGGAGCTGTTTTTT.